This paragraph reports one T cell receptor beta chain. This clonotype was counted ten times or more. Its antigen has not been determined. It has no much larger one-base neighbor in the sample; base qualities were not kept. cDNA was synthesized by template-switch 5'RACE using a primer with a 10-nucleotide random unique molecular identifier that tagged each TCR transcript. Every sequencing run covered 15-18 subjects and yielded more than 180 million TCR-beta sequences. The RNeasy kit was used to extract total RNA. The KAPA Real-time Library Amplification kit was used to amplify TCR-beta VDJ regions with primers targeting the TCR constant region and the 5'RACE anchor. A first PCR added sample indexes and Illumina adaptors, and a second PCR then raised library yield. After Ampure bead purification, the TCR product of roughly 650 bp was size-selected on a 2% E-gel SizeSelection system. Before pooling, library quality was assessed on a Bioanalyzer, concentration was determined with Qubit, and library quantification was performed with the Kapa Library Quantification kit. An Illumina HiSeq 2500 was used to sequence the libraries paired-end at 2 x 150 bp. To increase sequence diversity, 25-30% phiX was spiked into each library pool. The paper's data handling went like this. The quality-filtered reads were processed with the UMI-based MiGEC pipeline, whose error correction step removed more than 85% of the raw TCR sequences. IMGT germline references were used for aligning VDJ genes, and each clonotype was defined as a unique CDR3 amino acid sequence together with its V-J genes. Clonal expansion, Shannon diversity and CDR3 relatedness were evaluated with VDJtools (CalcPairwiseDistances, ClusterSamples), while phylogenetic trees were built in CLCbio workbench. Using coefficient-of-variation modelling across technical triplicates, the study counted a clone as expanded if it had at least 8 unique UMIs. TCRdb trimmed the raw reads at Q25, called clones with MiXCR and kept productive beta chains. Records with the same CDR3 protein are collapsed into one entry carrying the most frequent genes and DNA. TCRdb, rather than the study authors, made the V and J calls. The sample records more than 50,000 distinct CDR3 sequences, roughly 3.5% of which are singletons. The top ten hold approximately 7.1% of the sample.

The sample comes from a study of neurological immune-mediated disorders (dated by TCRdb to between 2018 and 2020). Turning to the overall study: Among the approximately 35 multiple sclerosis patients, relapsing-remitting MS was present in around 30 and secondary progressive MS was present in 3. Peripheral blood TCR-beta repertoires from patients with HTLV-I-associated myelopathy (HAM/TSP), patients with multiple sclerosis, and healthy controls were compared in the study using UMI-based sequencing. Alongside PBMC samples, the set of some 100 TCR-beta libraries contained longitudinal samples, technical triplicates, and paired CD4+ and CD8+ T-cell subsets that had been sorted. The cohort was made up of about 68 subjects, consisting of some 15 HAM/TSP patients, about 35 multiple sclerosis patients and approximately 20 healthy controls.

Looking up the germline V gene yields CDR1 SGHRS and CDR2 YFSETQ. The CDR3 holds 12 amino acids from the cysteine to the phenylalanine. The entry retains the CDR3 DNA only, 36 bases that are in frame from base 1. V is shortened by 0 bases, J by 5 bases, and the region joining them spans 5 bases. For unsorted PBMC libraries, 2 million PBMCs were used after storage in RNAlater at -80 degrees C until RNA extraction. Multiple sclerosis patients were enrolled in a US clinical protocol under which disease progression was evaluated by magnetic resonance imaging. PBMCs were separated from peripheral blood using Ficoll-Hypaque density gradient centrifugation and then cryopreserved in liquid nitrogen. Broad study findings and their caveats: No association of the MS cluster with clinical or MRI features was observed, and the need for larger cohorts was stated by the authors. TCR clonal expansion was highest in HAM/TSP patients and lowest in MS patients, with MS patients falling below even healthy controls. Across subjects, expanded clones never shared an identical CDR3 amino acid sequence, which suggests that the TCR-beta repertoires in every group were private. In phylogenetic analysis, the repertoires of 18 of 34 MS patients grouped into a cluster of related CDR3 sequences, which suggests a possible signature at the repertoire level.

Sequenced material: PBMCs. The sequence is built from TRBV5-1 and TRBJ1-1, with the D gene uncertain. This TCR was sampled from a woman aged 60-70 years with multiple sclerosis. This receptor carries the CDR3 CASSLERTEAFF. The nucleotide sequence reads TGCGCCAGCAGCTTGGAGAGAACTGAAGCTTTCTTT.